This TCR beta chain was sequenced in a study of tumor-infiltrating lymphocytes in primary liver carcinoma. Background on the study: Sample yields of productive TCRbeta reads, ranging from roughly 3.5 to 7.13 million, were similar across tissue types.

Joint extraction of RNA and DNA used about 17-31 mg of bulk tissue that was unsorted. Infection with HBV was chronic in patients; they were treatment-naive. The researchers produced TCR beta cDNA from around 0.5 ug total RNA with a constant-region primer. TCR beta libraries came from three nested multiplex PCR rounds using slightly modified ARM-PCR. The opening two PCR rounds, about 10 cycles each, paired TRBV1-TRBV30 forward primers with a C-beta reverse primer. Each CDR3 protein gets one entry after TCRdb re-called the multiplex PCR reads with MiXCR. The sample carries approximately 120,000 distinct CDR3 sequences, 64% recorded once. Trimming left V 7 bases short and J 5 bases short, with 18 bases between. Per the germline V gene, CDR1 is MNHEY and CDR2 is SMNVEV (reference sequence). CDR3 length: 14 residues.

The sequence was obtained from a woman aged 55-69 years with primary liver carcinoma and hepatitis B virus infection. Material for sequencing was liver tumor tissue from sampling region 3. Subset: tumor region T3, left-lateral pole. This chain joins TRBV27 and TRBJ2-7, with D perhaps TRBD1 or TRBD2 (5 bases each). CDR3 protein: CASTTLGRPDEQYF. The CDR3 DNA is TGTGCCAGCACCACCCTGGGACGGCCCGACGAGCAGTACTTC.